This passage covers 18 T cell receptor beta chains from one sample sequenced in a study of identical twins. One entry per CDR3 protein, called by TCRdb with MiXCR from the 5' RACE reads. The sample records more than 200,000 distinct CDR3 sequences, around a tenth being singletons. The sequenced material came from memory (CD45RO+) T cells sorted from blood. The receptors shown here come from a woman between 18 and 29 years old in good health.

The sample holds one count of this clonotype. V is TRBV7-9 and J is TRBJ1-1; D is ambiguous. Germline V gene data show CDR1 as SEHNR and CDR2 as FQNEAQ (reference sequence). V was pared by 7 bases and J by 5 bases, with 14 bases between. The CDR3 sequence is 13 residues long. The CDR3 is CASTQLRDTEAFF. The DNA of the CDR3 is TGTGCCAGCACGCAATTAAGGGATACTGAAGCTTTCTTT.

The CDR3 DNA sequence: TGTGCCAGTTCGGCCGCCTCTGGAAACACCATATATTTT. Amino acids: CASSAASGNTIYF. The chain recombines TRBV19 with TRBJ1-3, with D uncertain. The CDR3 runs to 13 residues. V dropped 8 bases and J dropped 0 bases, with 8 bases sitting between them. CDR1 LNHDA and CDR2 SQIVND come from the germline V gene (reference sequence).

This clonotype was seen a handful of times. The genes are TRBV9 and TRBJ2-1; TRBD2 matches 11 bases. The CDR3 contains 20 residues. With 2 bases clipped from V and 5 bases from J, the junction kept 18 bases outside the gene matches. CDR1 is SGDLS and CDR2 is YYNGEE in the germline V gene. The CDR3 DNA reads as TGTGCCAGCAGCGTGGAGGGGGCTAGCGGGAGGCTCCTGAGGAACAATGAGCAGTTCTTC. Encoded protein: CASSVEGASGRLLRNNEQFF.

In this sample, this clonotype turned up a few times. The V gene is TRBV30, the J gene TRBJ2-7, with 8 bases that match TRBD2. The germline V gene encodes CDR1 GTSNPN and CDR2 SVGIG (reference sequence). CDR3 length: 14 amino acids. J gave up 1 base and V 5 bases, and 7 bases lay outside the gene matches. CDR3 in DNA: TGTGCCTGGGCCCGGGGGGGCCCATCCTACGAGCAGTACTTC. Translated: CAWARGGPSYEQYF.

V usage is TRBV2 and J usage is TRBJ2-7; possible D gene TRBD2, 5 bases. The germline V and J ends were trimmed by 0 bases and 6 bases, with 12 bases remaining between them. Germline CDR1 SNHLY, CDR2 FYNNEI. The CDR3 extends over 14 amino acids. The CDR3 bases are TGTGCCAGCAGTGAAGCGCGAGGGATGGGCGAGCAGTACTTC. Its translation: CASSEARGMGEQYF.

The sample holds a few counts of this clonotype. The rearrangement joins TRBV18 to TRBJ2-5, with D perhaps TRBD1 (5 bases). V lost 3 bases and J 4 bases, leaving 12 bases between the germline ends. The CDR3 runs 14 residues. Germline V gene lookup returns CDR1 KGHSH and CDR2 LQKENI. The CDR3 loop is CASSPPTERETQYF. The CDR3 region has the DNA TGTGCCAGCTCACCCCCGACAGAAAGAGAGACCCAGTACTTC.

V usage is TRBV5-6 and J usage is TRBJ2-1, with D unresolved. The CDR3 contains 15 residues. V lost 4 bases to trimming and J lost 7 bases, with 18 bases between them. Germline lookup yields CDR1 SGHDT and CDR2 YYEEEE. The CDR3 bases are TGTGCCAGCAGCGGGTGGGCCTCTCCGCCAAATGAGCAGTTCTTC. This encodes CASSGWASPPNEQFF.

This clonotype showed up just a few times. The genes are TRBV20-1 and TRBJ2-2; D may be TRBD2 (6 bases). The CDR3 runs 16 residues. CDR1 and CDR2 from the germline V gene are DFQATT and SNEGSKA (reference sequence). The ends were cut back, 2 bases at V and 0 bases at J, with 13 bases in the middle. The CDR3 DNA follows: TGCAGTGCTAGACCCCCCGGCGGGGCGAACACCGGGGAGCTGTTTTTT. This translates into CSARPPGGANTGELFF.

The rearrangement uses TRBV5-6 and TRBJ2-1; 7 bases are a match to TRBD1. Germline V CDR1 and CDR2: SGHDT, YYEEEE. This CDR3 has 14 residues. Trimming took 4 bases from V and 4 from J; bases not matched to a gene: 5. The CDR3 reads CASSPGQLYNEQFF. CDR3 in DNA: TGTGCCAGCAGCCCGGGACAGCTGTACAATGAGCAGTTCTTC.

This clonotype was recorded only once. A read error may produce the germline difference seen at one junction end. This chain connects TRBV20-1 to TRBJ2-7, with TRBD2 identical over 12 bases. This CDR3 contains 17 residues. CDR1 is DFQATT and CDR2 is SNEGSKA in the germline V gene (reference sequence). The CDR3 bases are TGCTGTGCTAGAGAAACTCTAGCGGGAGGGCCTCTTTACGAGCAGTACTTC. This sequence encodes CCARETLAGGPLYEQYF.

The chain uses TRBV11-3 and TRBJ2-1, with a tentative D call TRBD2 (5 bases). This CDR3 has 16 residues. V gave up 5 bases and J gave up 7 bases, with 21 bases separating them. Germline CDR1 is SGHNT and CDR2 is YENEEA. The CDR3 reads CASSPLGLTGENEQFF. In DNA form, the CDR3 reads TGTGCCAGCAGCCCCCTAGGACTGACTGGGGAGAATGAGCAGTTCTTC.

This clonotype occurred a few times. The J gene is TRBJ1-6, the V gene TRBV7-9; 8 nucleotides line up with TRBD1. Germline V CDR1 and CDR2: SEHNR, FQNEAQ (reference sequence). The CDR3 length is 16 residues. V was clipped by 3 bases and J by 1 base; unmatched bases: 2. The CDR3 DNA follows: TGTGCCAGCAGCTTGCGGACAGGGTCCTATAATTCACCCCTCCACTTT. As protein: CASSLRTGSYNSPLHF.

The genes are TRBV6-2 or TRBV6-3 and TRBJ2-3; D is undetermined. The CDR3 loop spans 15 amino acids. The V gene's germline CDR1 is MNHEY and CDR2 SVGEGT. Trimming took off 6 bases at V and 3 bases at J, with 16 bases between the two ends. The CDR3 here is CASSPVLVGTDTQYF. CDR3 sequence (DNA): TGTGCCAGCAGCCCGGTTTTGGTCGGGACAGATACGCAGTATTTT.

The chain employs TRBV5-1 and TRBJ2-1, with 9 bases aligning to TRBD1. V lost 7 bases to trimming and J lost 9 bases; unmatched junction nucleotides: 11. The CDR3 totals 14 residues. The germline gives CDR1 SGHRS, CDR2 YFSETQ. For the CDR3, the DNA is TGCGCCAGCCGGGACAGGGTTTTTTTAGGTGAGCAGTTCTTC. Protein product: CASRDRVFLGEQFF.

The sample holds many counts of this clonotype. The gene calls are TRBV12-3 or TRBV12-4 and TRBJ2-1; D possibly matches TRBD1 or TRBD2 (5 bases each). This CDR3 has 13 amino acids. V was clipped by 6 bases and J by 9 bases, with 15 bases between them. CDR3 nucleotide sequence: TGTGCCAGCAGCCTTATCGTGAGGGGTGAGCAGTTCTTC. Amino acids: CASSLIVRGEQFF.

There are many counts of this clonotype. The chain has TRBV7-8 and TRBJ2-7; 8 bases are a match to TRBD1. CDR3 length equals 14 residues. Germline V gene data show CDR1 as SGHVS and CDR2 as FQNEAQ. The junction had 5 bases not matched to a gene; V was cut back by 3 bases and J by 4 bases. CDR3: CASSFGQGVYEQYF. In DNA form, the CDR3 reads TGTGCCAGCAGCTTTGGACAGGGCGTTTACGAGCAGTACTTC.

This clonotype was counted at least ten times. The chain recombines TRBV14 with TRBJ2-5, with D perhaps being TRBD1 or TRBD2 (5 bases each). V shed 8 bases and J shed 0 bases, with 16 bases lying between them. The germline V gene has CDR1 SGHDN and CDR2 FVKESK. The CDR3 length is 15 residues. The CDR3 region is CASHFLGVNQETQYF. CDR3 DNA: TGTGCCAGCCACTTCCTGGGGGTGAACCAAGAGACCCAGTACTTC.

This clonotype showed up many times. V usage is TRBV18 and J usage is TRBJ2-4, with 9 bases that match TRBD1. Germline CDR1 reads KGHSH; CDR2 reads LQKENI. V gave up 6 bases and J gave up 1 base; unmatched junction bases: 16. The CDR3 loop spans 19 amino acids. For the CDR3, the DNA is TGTGCCAGCTCGCCTAGGACTACTTCGACAGGGGGGGCCAAAAACATTCAGTACTTC. Translation: CASSPRTTSTGGAKNIQYF.